Listed here is a single T cell receptor (beta chain). TCRdb keeps only in-frame clones here, not all; method: immunoSEQ multiplex PCR. The sample consists of some 43,000 clones, 87% of them appearing once. This sample stems from a study of blood T cell repertoires in COVID-19. About the research overall: Acute and convalescent COVID-19 samples came from the United States, Italy and Spain.

CDR1 and CDR2 (germline): MNHEY, SVGAGI. V shed 5 bases and J 2 bases; nucleotides not matched to a gene: 7. CDR3 length: 15 amino acids. The specimen sequenced was peripheral blood. The TCR originated in a man aged 55 to 70 with active COVID-19. The chain has TRBV6-5 and TRBJ1-1; 8 bases align to TRBD1. The CDR3 coding sequence is TGTGCCAGCAGTACCGGGACAGGTATAAACACTGAAGCTTTCTTT. Amino acid sequence: CASSTGTGINTEAFF.